These T cell receptor beta chains were read from a single sample in a study of metastatic and nonmetastatic thyroid tumors. TCRdb called clones again from the PCR reads with MiXCR. The data show tens of thousands of clones, with 19% seen just once and about 16% held by the top ten. Sequencing input: blood. These receptors were obtained from a female donor with papillary thyroid cancer or a benign thyroid nodule (not recorded which). Some clones in this sample may be carry-over from other donors' samples. CDR3s include the opening cysteine and the closing phenylalanine or tryptophan. The D gene is left open where the match is weak. Only part of the rows carry a size: once, few, many, or a class if the clone is expanded.

clone_size d_call j_call v_call cdr3_aa cdr3_nt
many - TRBJ2-1 TRBV27 CASSLIGGLGMNEQFF TGTGCCAGCAGTTTAATTGGGGGGCTCGGAATGAATGAGCAGTTCTTC
many - TRBJ2-2 TRBV3-1 CASSQATTGELFF TGTGCCAGCAGCCAAGCCACCACCGGGGAGCTGTTTTTT
large - TRBJ2-5 TRBV6-2/TRBV6-3 CASSQAGAEENTQYF TGTGCCAGCAGTCAGGCCGGGGCAGAAGAGAACACCCAGTACTTC
many - TRBJ1-2 TRBV7-9 CVSSFMDGYTF TGTGTCAGCAGCTTTATGGATGGCTACACCTTC
few - TRBJ1-1 TRBV27 CAIMAREITMNTEAFF TGTGCCATCATGGCGCGGGAGATAACTATGAACACTGAAGCTTTCTTT
- TRBD1 TRBJ2-2 TRBV20-1 CSASGQVADTGELFF TGCAGTGCCAGTGGACAGGTGGCTGATACCGGTGAGCTGTTTTTT
few - TRBJ1-2 TRBV2 CASSVRNYGYTF TGTGCCAGCAGTGTGAGAAACTATGGCTACACCTTC
many - TRBJ2-6 TRBV2 CASRVAGANVLTF TGTGCCAGCAGAGTAGCTGGGGCCAACGTCCTGACTTTC
many - TRBJ1-3 TRBV6-1 CASMYDRNSGNTIYF TGTGCCAGCATGTACGACAGAAACTCTGGAAACACCATATATTTT
- - TRBJ2-1 TRBV5-8 CASSLAITDNEQFF TGTGCCAGCAGCTTGGCTATAACGGACAATGAGCAGTTCTTC
- - TRBJ1-2 TRBV28 CATGTGRGYTF TGTGCCACCGGGACTGGGCGAGGCTACACCTTC
many TRBD1 TRBJ1-4 TRBV20-1 CSAVQGASEKLFF TGCAGTGCAGTACAGGGGGCCAGCGAAAAACTGTTTTTT
few - TRBJ2-1 TRBV6-5 CASSYSRTKSEQFF TGTGCCAGCAGTTACTCGAGGACAAAGAGTGAGCAGTTCTTC
few TRBD2 TRBJ2-2 TRBV2 CASRERLADTGELFF TGTGCCAGCAGGGAGAGACTAGCCGACACCGGGGAGCTGTTTTTT
many - TRBJ2-3 TRBV10-3 CATLDRGQTDTQYF TGTGCCACTCTTGACCGGGGCCAGACAGATACGCAGTATTTT
many TRBD2 TRBJ2-1 TRBV27 CASSPGTSGSYNEQFF TGTGCCAGCAGTCCCGGGACTAGCGGGAGCTACAATGAGCAGTTCTTC
many - TRBJ1-5 TRBV4-1 CASSQVIGVRNQPQHF TGCGCCAGCAGCCAAGTGATAGGGGTCCGCAATCAGCCCCAGCATTTT
many - TRBJ2-7 TRBV4-2 CASSQDSLVEQYF TGTGCCAGCAGCCAAGATAGCCTCGTCGAGCAGTACTTC
- TRBD2 TRBJ2-1 TRBV7-8 CASSLMLAVVNEQFF TGTGCCAGCAGCTTAATGCTAGCGGTAGTCAATGAGCAGTTCTTC
few - TRBJ1-5 TRBV6-1 CASSVRRGQGRQPKHF TGTGCCAGCAGTGTTCGGAGAGGGCAGGGGAGGCAGCCCAAGCATTTT
- - TRBJ2-7 TRBV7-2 CANSLSRRNDQYF TGTGCCAACAGCCTGAGTCGGCGAAACGATCAGTACTTC
many TRBD1 TRBJ2-3 TRBV19 CASRRRQGSTDTQYF TGTGCCAGTAGGAGACGACAGGGCAGCACAGATACGCAGTATTTT
- - TRBJ2-7 TRBV20-1 CSAGDSGLDDQYF TGCAGTGCTGGGGACAGCGGGCTCGACGATCAGTACTTC
few - TRBJ1-1 TRBV6-1 CAIIRRPRTEAFF TGTGCCATCATCCGAAGGCCTAGGACTGAAGCTTTCTTT